Listed below are T cell receptor beta chains from one sample, sequenced in a study of OX40 agonist ivuxolimab in advanced cancers. The method was immunoSEQ multiplex PCR; TCRdb's version includes in-frame clones alone and lacks a portion of them. The sample holds almost 80,000 clones; just under 85% are singletons and the top ten take around 25%. The starting material was CD4+ or CD8+ T cells sorted from blood, obtained in a trial of the OX40 agonist ivuxolimab. The origin of the receptors is an adult with an advanced solid tumor such as melanoma, head and neck, liver or kidney cancer. CDR3s include the opening cysteine and the closing phenylalanine or tryptophan. The order of the fields is D gene, J gene, clone size, V gene, CDR3 protein, CDR3 DNA. A D gene is named only where the DNA matches it firmly. Part of the rows lack a size; the others show once, few, many or a class for expanded clones.

D: -
J: TRBJ1-2
size: -
V: TRBV7-2
CDR3: CASTFVLGGYTF
DNA: TGTGCCAGCACGTTCGTCTTGGGCGGCTACACCTTC

D: -
J: TRBJ2-7
size: -
V: TRBV5-1
CDR3: CASTATSSYEQYF
DNA: TGCGCCAGCACCGCGACCAGCTCCTACGAGCAGTACTTC

D: -
J: TRBJ2-7
size: -
V: TRBV6-6
CDR3: CASSYSSGTPREQYF
DNA: TGTGCCAGCAGTTACTCTTCGGGGACTCCTAGGGAGCAGTACTTC

D: -
J: TRBJ1-5
size: -
V: TRBV4-3
CDR3: CASSQGTGSNQPQHF
DNA: TGCGCCAGCAGCCAAGGTACAGGGAGCAATCAGCCCCAGCATTTT

D: -
J: TRBJ1-5
size: -
V: TRBV19
CDR3: CASSRQEKGNQPQHF
DNA: TGTGCCAGTAGTAGACAGGAGAAAGGTAATCAGCCCCAGCATTTT

D: -
J: TRBJ1-4
size: -
V: TRBV7-2
CDR3: CASSFGRGREKLFF
DNA: TGTGCCAGCAGCTTCGGCAGGGGTAGGGAAAAACTGTTTTTT

D: -
J: TRBJ1-6
size: -
V: TRBV30
CDR3: CAWSVKISESPLHF
DNA: TGTGCCTGGAGTGTAAAGATCTCGGAGTCACCCCTCCACTTT

D: TRBD2
J: TRBJ2-3
size: -
V: TRBV19
CDR3: CASSIGGGTQYF
DNA: TGTGCCAGTAGTATCGGGGGGGGGACGCAGTATTTT

D: -
J: TRBJ2-1
size: -
V: TRBV28
CDR3: CASRGPLLNNEQFF
DNA: TGTGCCAGCAGAGGGCCCCTCCTTAACAATGAGCAGTTCTTC

D: TRBD1
J: TRBJ2-7
size: few
V: TRBV2
CDR3: CASRLRGLDEQYF
DNA: TGTGCCAGCAGGCTCAGGGGGCTCGACGAGCAGTACTTC

D: -
J: TRBJ1-2
size: -
V: TRBV6-5
CDR3: CASKRARRYGYTF
DNA: TGTGCCAGCAAGAGGGCCAGGCGCTATGGCTACACCTTC

D: -
J: TRBJ1-1
size: once
V: TRBV14
CDR3: CASSQVNWDEAFF
DNA: TGTGCCAGCAGCCAAGTAAATTGGGATGAAGCTTTCTTT

D: TRBD1
J: TRBJ1-4
size: -
V: TRBV25-1
CDR3: CASSEYGTDEKLFF
DNA: TGTGCCAGCAGTGAGTATGGGACAGATGAAAAACTGTTTTTT

D: -
J: TRBJ1-2
size: -
V: TRBV4-1
CDR3: CASSNIGKGTNYGYTF
DNA: TGCGCCAGCAGCAATATAGGAAAGGGGACTAACTATGGCTACACCTTC

D: TRBD1
J: TRBJ2-1
size: once
V: TRBV30
CDR3: CAWVSRDRDNNEQFF
DNA: TGTGCCTGGGTCTCAAGGGACAGGGACAACAATGAGCAGTTCTTC

D: -
J: TRBJ2-5
size: -
V: TRBV7-2
CDR3: CASSLAGRGAETQYF
DNA: TGTGCCAGCAGCTTAGCGGGCAGGGGCGCGGAGACCCAGTACTTC

D: -
J: TRBJ1-1
size: once
V: TRBV5-3
CDR3: CARSLPWTELETEAFF
DNA: TGTGCCAGAAGCTTACCCTGGACAGAGTTAGAAACTGAAGCTTTCTTT

D: TRBD1
J: TRBJ2-7
size: -
V: TRBV7-2
CDR3: CASSGTATPYEQYF
DNA: TGTGCCAGCAGCGGGACAGCCACTCCCTACGAGCAGTACTTC

D: -
J: TRBJ2-5
size: -
V: TRBV7-9
CDR3: CASSLRGGETQYF
DNA: TGTGCCAGCAGCTTAAGAGGGGGAGAGACCCAGTACTTC

D: -
J: TRBJ1-1
size: -
V: TRBV15
CDR3: CATSRIRVNTEAFF
DNA: TGTGCCACCAGCCGAATCAGGGTGAACACTGAAGCTTTCTTT

D: TRBD2
J: TRBJ2-3
size: once
V: TRBV5-1
CDR3: CASSLAVTSGRDTQYF
DNA: TGCGCCAGCAGCTTGGCCGTGACTAGCGGGAGGGATACGCAGTATTTT

D: -
J: TRBJ2-2
size: -
V: TRBV19
CDR3: CASTPGWGRTGELFF
DNA: TGTGCCAGTACCCCAGGGTGGGGGCGGACCGGGGAGCTGTTTTTT

D: -
J: TRBJ2-2
size: -
V: TRBV30
CDR3: CAWSYANTGELFF
DNA: TGTGCCTGGAGCTACGCGAACACCGGGGAGCTGTTTTTT

D: -
J: TRBJ1-1
size: -
V: TRBV19
CDR3: CASSLGLDTEAFF
DNA: TGCGCCAGTAGCTTGGGACTGGACACTGAAGCTTTCTTT

D: -
J: TRBJ2-1
size: once
V: TRBV19
CDR3: CASSTLVEDNEQFF
DNA: TGTGCCAGTAGTACCCTGGTGGAGGACAATGAGCAGTTCTTC

D: -
J: TRBJ1-2
size: few
V: TRBV18
CDR3: CASSRDGGFGGYTF
DNA: TGTGCCAGCTCAAGGGACGGCGGGTTTGGAGGCTACACCTTC

D: -
J: TRBJ1-4
size: -
V: TRBV18
CDR3: CASSPPFSTNEKLFF
DNA: TGTGCCAGCTCACCCCCATTTTCAACTAATGAAAAACTGTTTTTT

D: -
J: TRBJ2-1
size: -
V: TRBV5-1
CDR3: CASSFAGTPFF
DNA: TGCGCCAGCAGCTTTGCCGGGACCCCGTTCTTC

D: -
J: TRBJ2-7
size: -
V: TRBV10-3
CDR3: CAISIQGSYEQYF
DNA: TGTGCCATCAGCATACAGGGCTCCTACGAGCAGTACTTC

D: TRBD1
J: TRBJ2-3
size: -
V: TRBV5-1
CDR3: CASSLLRGQTEGDTQYF
DNA: TGCGCCAGCAGCTTGCTAAGGGGACAGACCGAGGGGGATACGCAGTATTTT

D: TRBD2
J: TRBJ2-1
size: once
V: TRBV6-1
CDR3: CASSERSSGGEVAHEQFF
DNA: TGTGCCAGCAGTGAAAGGAGTAGCGGGGGGGAGGTGGCGCATGAGCAGTTCTTC

D: -
J: TRBJ1-6
size: -
V: TRBV28
CDR3: CASSLPPGEGSPLHF
DNA: TGTGCCAGCAGTTTACCTCCAGGGGAGGGTTCACCCCTCCACTTT

D: -
J: TRBJ2-3
size: -
V: TRBV7-8
CDR3: CASSFVDTQYF
DNA: TGTGCCAGCAGCTTCGTAGATACGCAGTATTTT

D: -
J: TRBJ1-4
size: -
V: TRBV7-8
CDR3: CASSAQGNEKLFF
DNA: TGTGCCAGCAGCGCTCAGGGTAATGAAAAACTGTTTTTT

D: -
J: TRBJ1-6
size: -
V: TRBV30
CDR3: CAWSQGGVDSPLHF
DNA: TGTGCCTGGAGTCAAGGGGGGGTGGATTCACCCCTCCACTTT

D: -
J: TRBJ1-2
size: -
V: TRBV10-2
CDR3: CASSEAIYYGYTF
DNA: TGCGCCAGCAGTGAAGCGATTTACTATGGCTACACCTTC

D: TRBD2
J: TRBJ2-3
size: -
V: TRBV5-4
CDR3: CASSLRLAGANTDTQYF
DNA: TGTGCCAGCAGCTTGAGACTAGCGGGGGCCAACACAGATACGCAGTATTTT

D: TRBD1
J: TRBJ1-6
size: -
V: TRBV5-6
CDR3: CASSSRDRDDSPLHF
DNA: TGTGCCAGCAGCTCACGGGACAGGGACGATTCACCCCTCCACTTT

D: TRBD1
J: TRBJ1-2
size: -
V: TRBV15
CDR3: CATSGQGANLLSYGYTF
DNA: TGTGCCACCAGCGGACAGGGGGCAAACCTTCTCTCCTATGGCTACACCTTC

D: TRBD2
J: TRBJ2-3
size: -
V: TRBV7-9
CDR3: CASSSSSGSGDTQYF
DNA: TGTGCCAGCAGCTCCTCTAGCGGGAGCGGAGATACGCAGTATTTT

D: TRBD1
J: TRBJ1-4
size: -
V: TRBV7-2
CDR3: CASSLMRGQGINEKLFF
DNA: TGTGCCAGCAGCTTAATGAGGGGACAGGGAATTAATGAAAAACTGTTTTTT

D: TRBD1
J: TRBJ1-2
size: -
V: TRBV6-5
CDR3: CASSRQGKANYGYTF
DNA: TGTGCCAGCAGTAGACAGGGGAAAGCTAACTATGGCTACACCTTC

D: -
J: TRBJ2-5
size: -
V: TRBV5-1
CDR3: CASSLGLAPEETQYF
DNA: TGCGCCAGCAGCTTGGGGCTAGCGCCTGAAGAGACCCAGTACTTC

D: -
J: TRBJ2-7
size: medium-sized
V: TRBV2
CDR3: CASSSPRENEQYF
DNA: TGTGCCAGCAGTTCCCCCCGGGAAAACGAGCAGTACTTC

D: -
J: TRBJ1-1
size: -
V: TRBV4-3
CDR3: CASSLTGTMAEAFF
DNA: TGCGCCAGCAGCCTTACCGGGACTATGGCTGAAGCTTTCTTT

D: -
J: TRBJ2-7
size: few
V: TRBV6-1
CDR3: CASWGGPPGAHEQYF
DNA: TGTGCCAGCTGGGGGGGGCCCCCCGGGGCGCACGAGCAGTACTTC

D: -
J: TRBJ2-5
size: -
V: TRBV19
CDR3: CASSISLRETQYF
DNA: TGTGCCAGTAGTATAAGCCTTAGGGAGACCCAGTACTTC

D: TRBD1
J: TRBJ1-5
size: -
V: TRBV18
CDR3: CASSRGQGTNQPQHF
DNA: TGTGCCAGCTCTCGCGGACAGGGGACAAATCAGCCCCAGCATTTT

D: -
J: TRBJ2-2
size: -
V: TRBV2
CDR3: CAAFEIVGTGELFF
DNA: TGTGCAGCATTTGAAATAGTGGGGACCGGGGAGCTGTTTTTT

D: TRBD2
J: TRBJ2-3
size: -
V: TRBV10-1
CDR3: CASSDKVAGSVTQYF
DNA: TGCGCCAGCAGTGACAAAGTAGCGGGAAGCGTGACGCAGTATTTT

D: TRBD1
J: TRBJ2-7
size: few
V: TRBV6-6
CDR3: CASSYYRTGTEQYF
DNA: TGTGCCAGCAGTTACTATCGGACAGGGACCGAGCAGTACTTC

D: -
J: TRBJ2-1
size: -
V: TRBV9
CDR3: CASSVDPTSYNEQFF
DNA: TGTGCCAGCAGCGTAGACCCCACTAGCTACAATGAGCAGTTCTTC

D: TRBD1
J: TRBJ2-1
size: -
V: TRBV7-2
CDR3: CASSFRQGYEQFF
DNA: TGTGCCAGCAGCTTTAGACAGGGGTACGAGCAGTTCTTC